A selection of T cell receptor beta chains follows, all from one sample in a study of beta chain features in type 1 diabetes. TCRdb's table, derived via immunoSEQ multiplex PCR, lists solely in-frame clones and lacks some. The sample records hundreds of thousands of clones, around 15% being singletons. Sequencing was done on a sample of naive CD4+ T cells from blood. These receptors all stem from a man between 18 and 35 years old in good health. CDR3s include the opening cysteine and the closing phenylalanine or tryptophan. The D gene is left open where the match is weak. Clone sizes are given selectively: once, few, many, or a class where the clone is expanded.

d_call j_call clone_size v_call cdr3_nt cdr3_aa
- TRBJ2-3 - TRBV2 TGTGCCAGCAGTAGAGGGATTTCCACAGATACGCAGTATTTT CASSRGISTDTQYF
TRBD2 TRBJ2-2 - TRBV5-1 TGCGCCAGCAGCTACGTAGCGGGGGACACCGGGGAGCTGTTTTTT CASSYVAGDTGELFF
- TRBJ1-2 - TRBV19 TGTGCCAGTAGTATGGACATCCAGTATGGCTACACCTTC CASSMDIQYGYTF
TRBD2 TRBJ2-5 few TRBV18 TGTGCCAGCTCACCGGCGGGAGGGCGAGAGACCCAGTACTTC CASSPAGGRETQYF
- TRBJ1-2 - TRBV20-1 TGCAGTGCTAGTAACTATGGCTACACCTTC CSASNYGYTF
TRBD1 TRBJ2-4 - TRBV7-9 TGTGCCAGCAGCTCCCAGAGACAGGGGGCAAAGGGGTTGGACATTCAGTACTTC CASSSQRQGAKGLDIQYF
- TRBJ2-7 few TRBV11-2 TGTGCCAGCAGCTTACCAACCTCCTACGAGCAGTACTTC CASSLPTSYEQYF
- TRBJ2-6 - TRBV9 TGTGCCAGCAGCCCTCATCTACAGGGACCTGGGGCCAACGTCCTGACTTTC CASSPHLQGPGANVLTF
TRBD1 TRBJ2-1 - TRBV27 TGTGCCAGCAGTGATCCGGGACAGGGAAACAATGAGCAGTTCTTC CASSDPGQGNNEQFF
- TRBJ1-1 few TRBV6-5 TGTGCCAGCAGTTACTCGATGGCCAGGTGGAACACTGAAGCTTTCTTT CASSYSMARWNTEAFF
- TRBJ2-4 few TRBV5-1 TGCGCCAGCAGCTTGGGACAGGTAGCCAAAAACATTCAGTACTTC CASSLGQVAKNIQYF
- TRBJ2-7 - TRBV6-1 TGTGCCATCAGTGACTCGGGACGGGGAGTCTACGAGCAGTACTTC CAISDSGRGVYEQYF
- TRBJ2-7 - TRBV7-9 TGTGCCAGCAGTCCAGGACAGATCTACGAGCAGTACTTC CASSPGQIYEQYF
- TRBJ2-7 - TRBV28 TGTGCCAGCATGGCCAGCCTATACGAGCAGTACTTC CASMASLYEQYF
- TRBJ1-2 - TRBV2 TGTGCCAGCAGGGAGGACACGGTCTATGGCTACACCTTC CASREDTVYGYTF
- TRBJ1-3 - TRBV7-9 TGTGCCAGCAGCTTGGGACAAACTGGAAACACCATATATTTT CASSLGQTGNTIYF
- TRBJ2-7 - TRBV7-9 TGTGCCAGCAGCTCGACCGGGGGCTACGAGCAGTACTTC CASSSTGGYEQYF
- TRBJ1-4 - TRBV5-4 TGTGCCAGCAGCGACGGGCAGAAACGTGAAAAACTGTTTTTT CASSDGQKREKLFF
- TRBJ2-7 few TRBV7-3 TGTGCCAGCAGCTTGAGTAGGCAGAGCGAGCAGTACTTC CASSLSRQSEQYF
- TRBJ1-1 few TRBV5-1 TGCGCCAGCAGTCCCCCCGGGAGGGGAAGTGGCACTGAAGCTTTCTTT CASSPPGRGSGTEAFF
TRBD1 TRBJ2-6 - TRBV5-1 TGCGCCAGCAGCTTGCAGGGGGCTGGGGCCAACGTCCTGACTTTC CASSLQGAGANVLTF
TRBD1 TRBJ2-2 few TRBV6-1 TGTGCCAGCACCGAGGGGGCCACCGGGGAGCTGTTTTTT CASTEGATGELFF
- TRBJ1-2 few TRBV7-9 TGTGCCAGCAGCTTAGCCTACAGGGCACTAGGCTACACCTTC CASSLAYRALGYTF
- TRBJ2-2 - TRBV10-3 TGTGCCATCAGTGAGTCCCGGGGCAGGAACACCGGGGAGCTGTTTTTT CAISESRGRNTGELFF
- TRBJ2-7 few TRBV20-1 TGCGCTCCCACAGTTCCCTACGAGCAGTACTTC CAPTVPYEQYF
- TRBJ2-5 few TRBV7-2 TGTGCCAGCAGCCCGACTAGGATTCAAGAGACCCAGTACTTC CASSPTRIQETQYF
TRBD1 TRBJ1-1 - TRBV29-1 TGCAGCGTTGAAGCTAGAGCCGGGACAGGGAAGAACACTGAAGCTTTCTTT CSVEARAGTGKNTEAFF